This TCR beta chain was captured in a study of CD8+ T cells in alopecia areata. Following RNA extraction, reverse transcription yielded cDNA that acted as the sequencing template. Clones were sequenced by immunoSEQ multiplex PCR, and TCRdb holds only the in-frame ones, with some missing. The sample has some 170,000 clones, roughly 66% seen once; the top ten hold about an eighth. Comment on this clone: Other nucleotide sequences in the sample specify the same CDR3.

Deletions cut 4 bases from V and 1 base from J, with 7 bases between. The CDR3 length is 14 residues. Germline lookup yields CDR1 SEHNR and CDR2 FQNEAQ (reference sequence). The J gene is TRBJ1-4, the V gene TRBV7-9; tentative D call: TRBD1 (6 bases). Sample: CD8+ T cells sorted from blood, taken at week 0. The receptor was isolated from a human donor with alopecia areata. The CDR3 sequence: CASSSTGTNEKLFF. CDR3 nucleotide sequence: TGTGCCAGCAGCTCGACAGGAACTAATGAAAAACTGTTTTTT. Using reference TRBV7-9 and TRBJ1-4 for the parts outside the CDR3, the full variable domain is DTGVSQNPRHKITKRGQNVTFRCDPISEHNRLYWYRQTLGQGPEFLTYFQNEAQLEKSRLLSDRFSAERPKGSFSTLEIQRTEQGDSAMYLCASSSTGTNEKLFFGSGTQLSVL.